This T cell receptor (gamma chain) came from a study of Vδ1+ human thymocytes. Regarding the study as a whole: TRD repertoires were essentially private, unlike widely shared TRG clonotypes. Unexpected Vdelta2 sequences could cause misinterpretation of bulk repertoire data. Thymic TRG and TRD repertoires appeared highly polyclonal.

Note on this clone: Its target is unknown.

Alphabeta T cells were depleted, then CD3+ Vdelta1+ Vdelta2- thymocytes were FACS-sorted. Sequences come from RNA converted to cDNA by reverse transcription. Multiplex PCR used pooled V-gene forward primers and a constant-region reverse primer to amplify CDR3s. TCRdb applied CATT to the multiplex PCR reads for clone calling. This sample yields roughly 9,300 gamma-chain clones, of which roughly three fifths are seen a single time; 1.4% belongs to the top ten. Trimming took 2 bases from V and 0 from J; bases not matched to a gene: 10. The CDR3 runs to 16 residues. Germline V gene sequence: CDR1 GITISATS, CDR2 ISYDGTV (reference sequence).

Specimen: Vdelta1+ gamma-delta thymocytes from the thymus. Noted subset: FACS-sorted CD3+ TCRalphabeta- TCRVdelta1+ TCRVdelta2- thymocytes. V gene TRGV9 combines with J gene TRGJ1 or TRGJ2. No J gene is reported in TCRdb; it was inferred here by comparing the DNA with germline. This receptor was obtained from a girl under three years old who had congenital heart surgery. CDR3 coding DNA: TGTGCCTTGTGGGAGGGACCACCGATGAATTATTATAAGAAACTCTTT. This translates into CALWEGPPMNYYKKLF.